This T cell receptor beta chain was recovered during a study of blood T cell repertoires in COVID-19 (dated by TCRdb to the early 2020s). Turning to the overall study: Samples covering the acute and convalescent phases of COVID-19 were provided by collaborators in the United States, Italy and Spain. The repertoires were made available in a free public database intended to serve as a resource for research on the immune response to SARS-CoV-2. The sample metadata nearly always contained a de-identified subject ID, COVID-19 status, age in years and sex. Samples came from the ongoing ImmuneRACE study (first 160 participants) plus 1,254 subjects from 6 global collaborators. The prospective study material was composed of cDNA or gDNA derived from T cells, B-cell-depleted T cells, or PBMCs. Where available, HLA class I and class II types were obtained from metadata supplied by the sample provider rather than from assay-based typing. The dataset comprised deeply sampled blood TCRbeta repertoires from subjects exposed to, actively infected with, or recovered from COVID-19.

The collaborating institutions used their own protocols to collect whole blood in K2EDTA tubes. For TCRbeta analysis, collaborator samples were shipped as frozen whole blood, as isolated PBMCs, or as DNA extracted from either sample type. The immunoSEQ Assay, a bias-controlled multiplex PCR, was used to amplify TCRbeta CDR3 regions from genomic DNA. The study's own analysis went as follows. Within the assay, amplification of reference gene primers was used to estimate how many nucleated cells each sample contained. To quantify the absolute abundance of each unique TCRbeta CDR3 rearrangement, sequence reads were collapsed and filtered. For each sample, productive Simpson clonality was calculated as the square root of Simpson's diversity index over productive rearrangements. This is the immuneACCESS table as TCRdb keeps it, with only in-frame sequences that have V and J called. A part of the clones is gone; compared with another copy, unresolved V genes explain less than half, and the rest is unexplained. The DNA was the basis for D and trimming; V, J and clone size are from that table. This sample has 65,000 to 95,000 clones in its table, and about 88% of those were observed once. Clones ranked in the top ten supply approximately 8.9% of the sample.

Trimming at the junction amounts to 0 bases on V and 5 bases on J, and the germline ends lie 14 bases apart. From the cysteine through the phenylalanine, the CDR3 covers 16 amino acids. This entry keeps only the CDR3 DNA: 48 bases, framed from base 1. The germline V gene supplies CDR1 KGHSH and CDR2 LQKENI. Overall results and qualifications from the work: How much clinical and demographic metadata was included differed by source and by participant, and the metadata was provided uncurated.

A remark on this clone: Its antigen is not yet known. Base quality data are lacking; no much larger clone is found one base away.

Sequencing was done on a sample of peripheral blood. This sequence originates from a man older than 75 with acute or convalescent COVID-19. In this chain, TRBV18 is recombined with TRBJ1-5; a tentative D match to TRBD1 spans 5 bases. The nucleotide sequence reads as follows: TGTGCCAGCTCACCACCACCAGGGCCTCCGGATCAGCCCCAGCATTTT. Translated, this gives CASSPPPGPPDQPQHF.